This T cell receptor beta chain was found in a study of blood T cell repertoires in COVID-19. Study in general: Both acute and convalescent COVID-19 samples were obtained from the United States, Italy and Spain. Sources were T cells, B-cell-depleted T cells, or PBMCs; the material itself was cDNA or gDNA.

CDR3 length: 15 residues. CDR1 and CDR2 (germline): SGHNT, YYREEE (reference sequence). The ends lost 4 bases at V and 2 bases at J; junction bases unmatched: 2. Original processing methods: Nucleated cell number was recorded as an estimate derived from reference gene primer amplification. TCRdb's table, derived via immunoSEQ multiplex PCR, lists solely in-frame clones and lacks some. The DNA gave D and trimming, while V, J and clone size come from that table. Of approximately 210,000 clones in the sample, more than 75% were seen once. The genes are TRBV5-4 and TRBJ2-1; 11 bases are a match to TRBD1. Sequencing was done on a sample of peripheral blood. This sequence was found in a middle-aged woman with acute or convalescent COVID-19. CDR3 DNA sequence: TGTGCCAGCAGCCCGGGACAGGGGGCCTACAATGAGCAGTTCTTC. Translation gives CASSPGQGAYNEQFF.